This T cell receptor (beta chain) was recorded in a study of blood T cells in healthy people across ages. Study conclusions and caveats: While age rose, TCR beta diversity per million T cells dropped in a roughly linear way.

Germline-derived CDR1 and CDR2 are MNHEY and SVGEGT. CDR3 length: 13 residues. V was clipped by 8 bases and J by 4 bases; unmatched bases: 7. With respect to this clonotype: Antigen: not known.

A second PCR of roughly 7 to 11 cycles used a sample-barcoded 5' primer and a J-beta primer mix. TCRdb passed the 5' RACE reads through MiXCR, listing each CDR3 protein once. The data hold approximately 1.5 million distinct CDR3 sequences, with 35% to 45% observed a single time. Sequenced input: blood. The V and J genes are TRBV6-2 or TRBV6-3 and TRBJ2-5; the match to TRBD1 covers 7 bases. This TCR came from a woman under 30 in good health. CDR3 loop: CASATGLGETQYF. CDR3 sequence (DNA): TGTGCCAGCGCGACAGGGCTCGGAGAGACCCAGTACTTC.